This T cell receptor (beta chain) was captured by sequencing in a study of T cells in Graves' hyperthyroidism and ophthalmopathy. Regarding the study as a whole: Blood held most thyroid clonotypes expanded above 0.001 frequency.

Trimming removed 4 bases from V and 6 bases from J, with 9 bases in between. The CDR3 runs 11 residues. Germline V gives CDR1 SQVTM, CDR2 ANQGSEA. RNA transcripts provided the source from which TCR beta CDR3 regions were amplified. First-round RT-PCR with HTBI primers amplified the TCR CDR3 region. TCRdb called the multiplex PCR reads again in MiXCR, with one record for every CDR3 protein. Of 450,000 to 700,000 distinct CDR3 sequences listed, around 46% are singletons. Note on this clonotype: Antigen specificity is unknown.

This clonotype originated in an adult woman with Graves' disease, either hyperthyroidism or ophthalmopathy (not recorded which). The chain has TRBV29-1 and TRBJ1-1; tentative D call: TRBD1 (5 bases). The sequenced sample consisted of peripheral blood or thyroid tissue (not recorded which). Here the CDR3 DNA reads TGCAGCGTTGTTAGGGACCCTGAAGCTTTCTTT. Residues: CSVVRDPEAFF.